These 20 T cell receptor beta chains were sequenced from one sample in a study of tumor-infiltrating lymphocytes in primary liver carcinoma. Making TCR beta cDNA involved approximately 0.5 ug total RNA and a constant-region primer. Libraries of TCR beta came from three nested multiplex PCR rounds with slightly modified ARM-PCR. The first two PCR rounds used TRBV1-TRBV30 primers with a Cbeta primer, around 10 cycles each. MiXCR, applied by TCRdb to the multiplex PCR reads, yields one record per CDR3 protein. The sample shows just over 300,000 distinct CDR3 sequences, more than 55% of them seen only once. Germline DNA was also extracted, and blood RNA derived from unsorted whole blood. Sequences were obtained from peripheral blood. Source of these receptors: a woman aged 25 to 39 with primary liver carcinoma and hepatitis B virus infection.

Points on this clonotype: This sequence may be a read error, since a much larger clone differs from it by one base. J is TRBJ1-5 and V is TRBV29-1; D remains unclear. The V end was cut by 7 bases, the J end by 4 bases, with 11 bases between. From germline, CDR1 is SQVTM and CDR2 ANQGSEA. The CDR3 is 12 amino acids. Here the CDR3 DNA reads TGCAGCGCCGGGGAGAGAAATCAGCCCCAGCATTTT. Amino acid sequence: CSAGERNQPQHF.

Regarding this clonotype: A junction boundary mismatches the germline segment, possibly from a read error. The V call is TRBV9, the J call TRBJ2-1, with 7 bases identical to TRBD1. The germline V gene encodes CDR1 SGDLS and CDR2 YYNGEE. The CDR3 length is 13 residues. The CDR3 is CASSGLQGNEQFF. Written as DNA, the CDR3 is TGTGCTAGCAGCGGATTACAGGGGAATGAGCAGTTCTTC. Full variable domain (remainder filled in from reference TRBV9 and TRBJ2-1): DSGVTQTPKHLITATGQRVTLRCSPRSGDLSVYWYQQSLDQGLQFLIQYYNGEERAKGNILERFSAQQFPDLHSELNLSSLELGDSALYFCASSGLQGNEQFFGPGTRLTVL.

The chain carries TRBV7-2 and TRBJ2-7; D unclear. CDR3 length: 12 residues. Deletions cut 3 bases from V and 6 bases from J, with 9 bases between. Germline CDR1 and CDR2: SGHTA and FQGNSA. CDR3 protein: CASSFQSCEQYF. Written as DNA, the CDR3 is TGTGCCAGCAGCTTCCAGAGTTGCGAGCAGTACTTC.

To note about this clonotype: A read error may produce the germline difference seen at one junction end. The V call is TRBV12-3 or TRBV12-4, the J call TRBJ2-2; 8 bases map to TRBD1. The CDR3 consists of 15 residues. The CDR3 region is CGSSSRAGGSGELFF. The CDR3 nucleotides are TGTGGCAGCAGTTCCCGGGCAGGGGGCAGCGGGGAGCTGTTTTTT.

This clonotype occurred many times. This rearrangement joins TRBV11-1 to TRBJ2-5, with 13 positions matching TRBD2. This CDR3 is 16 amino acids long. V lost 5 bases to trimming and J lost 5 bases; unmatched junction nucleotides: 8. The germline CDR1 and CDR2 sequences are SGHAT and FQDESV (reference sequence). In nucleotides, the CDR3 is TGTGCCAGCAGCCCGAGGACTAGCGGGAGACCGGAGACCCAGTACTTC. The encoded protein is CASSPRTSGRPETQYF.

This clonotype was detected only a few times. A read error may be the cause here, since a much bigger clone is one base away. The genes are TRBV4-1 and TRBJ2-7; D remains unclear. The CDR3 contains 13 residues. Germline loops: CDR1 MGHRA, CDR2 YSYEKL. CDR3: CTSSLAQSYEQYF. The CDR3 DNA reads TGCACCAGCAGCCTCGCCCAATCCTACGAGCAGTACTTC.

A few counts support this clonotype. This chain joins TRBV12-3 or TRBV12-4 and TRBJ2-5, with 10 bases aligning to TRBD2. V shed 4 bases and J 5 bases; nucleotides not matched to a gene: 10. The CDR3 is made up of 16 amino acids. As DNA, the CDR3 is TGTGCCAGCAGTTCCCCTAGCGGGAGCGGCCGTGAGACCCAGTACTTC. Its protein product is CASSSPSGSGRETQYF.

With regard to this clonotype: One end of the junction does not line up with germline, which may come from a read error. V usage is TRBV11-2 and J usage is TRBJ2-3; 8 bases agree with TRBD1. The length of the CDR3 is 15 residues. The germline V gene encodes CDR1 SGHAT and CDR2 FQNNGV. CDR3 residues: CASSSRTGRTDMQYF. The CDR3 DNA reads TGTGCCAGCAGCTCCCGGACAGGGCGGACAGATATGCAGTATTTT.

Comment on this clonotype: One junction end disagrees with the germline gene, perhaps due to a read error. The rearrangement uses TRBV11-2 and TRBJ2-1; 9 nucleotides agree with TRBD2. The CDR3 consists of 16 residues. Germline CDR1 and CDR2: SGHAT and FQNNGV. Written as DNA, the CDR3 is TGTGCCAACAGCTTAGATGGGGGACTAGCTGGGCATGAGCAATTCTTC. Translation: CANSLDGGLAGHEQFF.

Remarks on this clonotype: A much larger clone lies a single base off, so this may be a read error. This sequence joins TRBV29-1 and TRBJ2-7; no reliable D call. V was pared by 6 bases and J by 5 bases, with 17 bases between. The V gene's germline CDR1 is SQVTM and CDR2 ANQGSEA. The length of the CDR3 is 13 residues. The CDR3 region has the DNA TGCAGCGTACAAAGCGTTCTCGGCGACGAGCAGTACTTC. Translated: CSVQSVLGDEQYF.

Regarding this clonotype: A much larger clonotype is one base distant, so this may be a read error. The rearrangement uses TRBV29-1 and TRBJ2-6, with D possibly TRBD1 on 5 matching bases. The CDR3 contains 13 residues. The V gene's germline CDR1 is SQVTM and CDR2 ANQGSEA. CDR3 in amino acids: CSVGFTGANILTF. CDR3 nucleotides: TGCAGCGTTGGTTTTACTGGGGCCAACATCCTGACTTTC. Full variable domain (rest looked up from reference TRBV29-1 and TRBJ2-6): SAVISQKPSRDICQRGTSLTIQCQVDSQVTMMFWYRQQPGQSLTLIATANQGSEATYESGFVIDKFPISRPNLTFSTLTVSNMSPEDSSIYLCSVGFTGANILTFGAGSRLTVL.

In its sample, this clonotype was seen many times. The J gene is TRBJ2-1, the V gene TRBV4-1, with D perhaps TRBD1 (6 bases). Trimming shortened V by 4 bases and J by 0 bases, and 13 bases separated the two germline ends. The length of the CDR3 is 16 residues. Germline V gene lookup returns CDR1 MGHRA and CDR2 YSYEKL. The CDR3 DNA follows: TGCGCCAGCAGCCGTCGATCGGACAGCTCCTACAATGAGCAGTTCTTC. Protein: CASSRRSDSSYNEQFF.

V usage is TRBV29-1 and J usage is TRBJ1-4; tentative D call: TRBD1 (5 bases). This CDR3 is 12 amino acids long. The V gene lost 4 bases and the J gene lost 6 bases, with 9 bases spanning the gap. Germline V gene sequence: CDR1 SQVTM, CDR2 ANQGSEA. In nucleotides, the CDR3 is TGCAGCGTTGTAACAGGAGATGAAAAACTGTTTTTT. Amino acids: CSVVTGDEKLFF.

On this clonotype itself: Just one base apart from a much larger clone, this may be a read error. The V call is TRBV6-5, the J call TRBJ2-5; 7 bases fit TRBD1. Trimming at V came to 10 bases and at J to 5 bases, leaving 13 bases not matched to a gene. Germline V gene sequence: CDR1 MNHEY, CDR2 SVGAGI. The CDR3 covers 14 residues. CDR3 in amino acids: CATAWDSPGETQYF. DNA of the CDR3: TGTGCCACAGCCTGGGACAGCCCAGGGGAGACCCAGTACTTC.

To note about this clonotype: A read error may produce the germline difference seen at one junction end. The chain links TRBV6-6 to TRBJ2-7; possibly TRBD2 for D (5 bases). The CDR3 extends over 12 amino acids. Germline V gene sequence: CDR1 MNHNY, CDR2 SVGAGI (reference sequence). CDR3 sequence (DNA): TGTGCCAGTAGTTACGGGGTAGAGGAGCAGTACTTC. Encoded protein: CASSYGVEEQYF.

This clonotype was detected only a few times. The rearrangement joins TRBV12-3 or TRBV12-4 to TRBJ1-4; D is perhaps TRBD1 (5 bases). The V gene lost 7 bases and the J gene lost 4 bases, with 7 bases spanning the gap. The CDR3 contains 12 residues. CDR3 residues: CASTQGNEKLFF. Written as DNA, the CDR3 is TGTGCCAGCACCCAGGGTAATGAAAAACTGTTTTTT.

On this clonotype: Since a much larger clone is just one base distant, this may be a read error. The chain couples TRBV6-5 to TRBJ1-2; D remains unclear. Trimming took off 0 bases at V and 10 bases at J, with 15 bases between the two ends. This CDR3 comprises 14 residues. CDR1 and CDR2 (germline): MNHEY, SVGAGI. The CDR3 spells CASSYSHRGHVYTF. The CDR3 coding sequence is TGTGCCAGCAGTTACTCTCACAGAGGCCATGTCTACACCTTC.

This clonotype has just a few counts. The gene calls are TRBV5-4 and TRBJ2-4; tentatively, D is TRBD2 (7 bases). The CDR3 is 14 amino acids. V was trimmed by 4 bases and J by 10 bases, leaving 18 bases between them. Germline CDR1 reads SGHNT; CDR2 reads YYREEE (reference sequence). In DNA form, the CDR3 reads TGTGCCAGCAGCCGAGAGGGGGGGGGAAGGATTCAGTACTTC. Translation gives CASSREGGGRIQYF. Looking up the rest from reference TRBV5-4 and TRBJ2-4 gives the full variable domain: ETGVTQSPTHLIKTRGQQVTLRCSSQSGHNTVSWYQQALGQGPQFIFQYYREEENGRGNFPPRFSGLQFPNYSSELNVNALELDDSALYLCASSREGGGRIQYFGAGTRLSVL.

The V call is TRBV6-1, the J call TRBJ2-1; D might be TRBD1 (6 bases). The germline CDR1 and CDR2 sequences are MNHNS and SASEGT. The CDR3 contains 14 residues. V was shortened by 5 bases and J by 2 bases, with 10 bases between the two germline ends. This chain's CDR3 is CASSTDRPYNEQFF. As DNA, the CDR3 is TGTGCCAGCAGTACTGACAGGCCCTACAATGAGCAGTTCTTC.

With respect to this clonotype: A single base separates this from a much larger clone, so it may be a read error. The chain carries TRBV12-3 or TRBV12-4 and TRBJ1-2; D gene uncertain. V dropped 0 bases and J dropped 13 bases, with 18 bases sitting between them. The CDR3 sequence is 14 residues long. The CDR3, as DNA: TGTGCCAGCAGTTTAGCGGTGTCCCATTCCCCCTGCACCTTC. Protein sequence: CASSLAVSHSPCTF.